These T cell receptor beta chains were read from a single sample in a study of T cells in Graves' hyperthyroidism and ophthalmopathy. In TCRdb, the multiplex PCR reads were re-called with MiXCR into one record per CDR3 protein. The data contain under 400,000 distinct CDR3 sequences, 15% of them singletons. Sample: blood. These receptors were taken from a woman aged 60-75 years with Graves' ophthalmopathy. The CDR3 runs from the conserved cysteine through the conserved F or W. D genes are given only for firm matches. Clone size is not always given. Where it is, it says once, few, many or a class for expanded clones.

D	V	J	size	CDR3	DNA
.	TRBV9	TRBJ2-1	.	CASSVPGVRGRASYNEQFF	TGTGCCAGCAGCGTACCCGGTGTAAGGGGGAGGGCCTCCTACAATGAGCAGTTCTTC
.	TRBV4-1	TRBJ2-4	.	CASSHQANKNIQYF	TGCGCCAGCAGCCACCAGGCTAACAAAAACATTCAGTACTTC
TRBD2	TRBV20-1	TRBJ2-3	many	CSALLAGGPDTQYF	TGCAGTGCTTTACTAGCGGGAGGGCCAGATACGCAGTATTTT
.	TRBV20-1	TRBJ1-1	many	CSAPPPSVGTEAFF	TGCAGTGCACCGCCCCCCTCGGTTGGCACTGAAGCTTTCTTT
.	TRBV28	TRBJ2-1	many	CASSLNRAREQFF	TGTGCCAGCAGTTTGAACAGGGCGCGTGAGCAGTTCTTC
TRBD1	TRBV30	TRBJ2-2	few	CAWSGDSFTGELFF	TGTGCCTGGAGTGGGGACAGCTTCACCGGGGAGCTGTTTTTT
.	TRBV18	TRBJ2-7	many	CASSMGLRDEQYF	TGTGCCAGCTCAATGGGACTGAGGGACGAGCAGTACTTC
TRBD2	TRBV6-2/TRBV6-3	TRBJ2-1	.	CATHSAGLLGTSEFF	TGTGCCACCCACTCTGCGGGACTACTAGGAACTAGCGAGTTCTTC
TRBD2	TRBV5-1	TRBJ2-5	.	CASGGLAGLETQYF	TGCGCCAGCGGAGGACTAGCGGGACTTGAGACCCAGTACTTC
.	TRBV19	TRBJ2-5	.	CATSTANQETQYF	TGTGCCACCTCGACAGCAAACCAAGAGACCCAGTACTTC
TRBD1	TRBV29-1	TRBJ1-1	few	CSAHRGTTEAFF	TGCAGCGCCCACAGGGGGACCACTGAAGCTTTCTTT
TRBD2	TRBV7-9	TRBJ2-1	many	CASSSAGGPNEQFF	TGTGCCAGCAGCTCAGCGGGAGGGCCGAATGAGCAGTTCTTC
.	TRBV30	TRBJ1-5	many	CAWSVLGSQPQHF	TGTGCCTGGAGTGTACTAGGAAGTCAGCCCCAGCATTTT
TRBD2	TRBV5-1	TRBJ2-1	.	CASSLRSSGESSYNEQFF	TGCGCCAGCAGCTTACGTTCTAGCGGGGAGAGCTCCTACAATGAGCAGTTCTTC
.	TRBV19	TRBJ2-2	.	CASSGRVDTGELFF	TGTGCCAGTAGCGGAAGGGTGGACACCGGGGAGCTGTTTTTT
.	TRBV7-2	TRBJ2-7	many	CASSLAPSEQYF	TGTGCCAGCAGCTTAGCCCCCTCCGAGCAGTACTTC
.	TRBV20-1	TRBJ2-2	.	CSASLLVLNRYHEKGGNTGELFF	TGCAGTGCTAGTTTACTAGTCCTCAACCGGTACCACGAAAAAGGGGGGAACACCGGGGAGCTGTTTTTT
.	TRBV5-1	TRBJ2-7	few	CASSTDAPLYEQCF	TGCGCCAGCAGTACGGATGCCCCCCTTTACGAGCAGTGCTTC
TRBD2	TRBV14	TRBJ2-3	.	CASSPRSSGRAGGDTQYF	TGTGCCAGCAGCCCAAGGTCTAGCGGGAGGGCCGGGGGAGATACGCAGTATTTT
.	TRBV3-1	TRBJ2-1	.	CASSQDPVNEQFF	TGTGCCAGCAGCCAAGATCCGGTGAATGAGCAGTTCTTC
.	TRBV9	TRBJ1-2	many	CASSGPADRSRIAGYTF	TGTGCCAGCAGCGGTCCCGCAGACAGGTCCCGGATAGCGGGCTACACCTTC
.	TRBV11-2	TRBJ1-1	many	CASSPRGRSNTEAFF	TGTGCCAGCAGCCCTAGGGGCCGGTCGAACACTGAAGCTTTCTTT
.	TRBV20-1	TRBJ2-5	few	CSALPSRETQYF	TGCAGTGCTCTGCCCAGCCGAGAGACCCAGTACTTC
.	TRBV20-1	TRBJ2-5	many	CSATDPKNPSWETQYF	TGCAGTGCTACCGACCCTAAAAACCCTTCTTGGGAGACCCAGTACTTC
.	TRBV7-8	TRBJ2-7	many	CASSSVGDYSGRQYF	TGTGCCAGCAGCTCCGTCGGGGATTATTCGGGTAGACAGTACTTC
TRBD2	TRBV10-3	TRBJ2-5	.	CAISGNSGPGETQYF	TGTGCCATCAGTGGGAATAGCGGGCCAGGGGAGACCCAGTACTTC
.	TRBV12-3/TRBV12-4	TRBJ2-5	many	CASSPGPNQETQYF	TGTGCCAGCAGCCCAGGGCCCAACCAAGAGACCCAGTACTTC
.	TRBV6-1	TRBJ1-5	few	CASSEQDSNQPQHF	TGTGCCAGCAGTGAACAGGACAGCAATCAGCCCCAGCATTTT
.	TRBV6-1	TRBJ2-3	few	CASSFPGPTDTQYF	TGTGCCAGCAGTTTTCCGGGTCCCACAGATACGCAGTATTTT
TRBD1	TRBV28	TRBJ1-4	few	CASSRPTGVREKLFF	TGTGCCAGCAGCCGCCCGACAGGGGTTCGAGAAAAACTGTTTTTT
.	TRBV5-8	TRBJ1-5	few	CASSSGQPQHF	TGTGCCAGCAGCTCAGGACAGCCCCAGCATTTT
.	TRBV29-1	TRBJ2-5	many	CSVGGYQETQYF	TGCAGCGTTGGGGGGTACCAAGAGACCCAGTACTTC
.	TRBV5-1	TRBJ2-1	many	CASSLASRRFSEQFF	TGCGCCAGCAGCTTGGCTAGCCGGAGATTCAGTGAGCAGTTCTTC
.	TRBV20-1	TRBJ2-1	many	CSAIGGGPHYNEQFF	TGCAGTGCCATAGGTGGGGGGCCTCACTACAATGAGCAGTTCTTC
.	TRBV29-1	TRBJ1-4	few	CSVEETARGKLFF	TGCAGCGTTGAAGAGACTGCCAGGGGAAAACTGTTTTTT
TRBD1	TRBV3-1	TRBJ2-1	many	CASSQPRDRVPNEQFF	TGTGCCAGCAGCCAACCCCGGGACAGGGTCCCCAATGAGCAGTTCTTC
.	TRBV12-3/TRBV12-4	TRBJ2-1	few	CASSLVLRPSPYNEQFF	TGTGCCAGCAGTTTAGTGTTGCGACCTAGTCCCTACAATGAGCAGTTCTTC
.	TRBV6-2/TRBV6-3	TRBJ2-5	many	CASVQAETQYF	TGTGCCAGCGTACAGGCGGAGACCCAGTACTTC
.	TRBV10-3	TRBJ2-1	few	CAISATSTNEQFF	TGTGCCATCAGTGCGACTTCAACCAATGAGCAGTTCTTC
.	TRBV4-1	TRBJ2-1	few	CASSQGRDEQFF	TGCGCCAGCAGCCAAGGAAGAGATGAGCAGTTCTTC
TRBD1	TRBV28	TRBJ2-7	many	CAVSRRTGLWLEQYF	TGTGCCGTATCTCGGAGGACAGGGCTTTGGCTGGAGCAGTACTTC
TRBD2	TRBV3-1	TRBJ2-5	.	CASSLSGRAQETQYF	TGTGCCAGCAGCCTAAGCGGGAGGGCCCAAGAGACCCAGTACTTC
TRBD1	TRBV2	TRBJ2-7	many	CASSSGQGGYEQYF	TGTGCCAGCAGTTCGGGACAGGGGGGGTACGAGCAGTACTTC
.	TRBV3-1	TRBJ2-1	many	CASSQDGGAALDLQFF	TGTGCCAGCAGCCAAGATGGAGGAGCAGCACTGGATTTGCAGTTCTTC
.	TRBV7-9	TRBJ1-1	.	CASTPTSLNTEAFF	TGTGCCAGCACCCCGACCAGCCTGAACACTGAAGCTTTCTTT
TRBD2	TRBV27	TRBJ2-1	many	CASSLRLAGGPEQFF	TGTGCCAGCAGTCTCCGACTAGCGGGAGGGCCTGAGCAGTTCTTC
.	TRBV3-1	TRBJ1-2	few	CASSHGSFYGYTF	TGTGCCAGCAGCCACGGGTCCTTCTATGGCTACACCTTC
.	TRBV7-3	TRBJ2-2	many	CASGERAGELFF	TGTGCCAGCGGAGAGCGGGCCGGGGAGCTGTTTTTT